This TCR beta chain stems from a study of CD8+ T cells in alopecia areata. Trimming left V 1 base short and J 8 bases short, with 3 bases between. The germline gives CDR1 DFQATT, CDR2 SNEGSKA (reference sequence). This CDR3 spans 10 amino acids. After isolation, RNA underwent reverse transcription to generate cDNA as the sequencing template. Using immunoSEQ multiplex PCR, the repertoire was profiled, and TCRdb retains in-frame clones only, with some absent. This table has 140,000 to 150,000 clones, less than 75% appearing once. Regarding this clone: As yet, its antigen is unknown.

Study-level results: Sequences from scalp samples also cover resident alphabeta T cells of normal skin.

The sequence was obtained from a human donor in good health. This chain joins TRBV20-1 and TRBJ2-1; D is undetermined. Input material: CD8+ T cells sorted from blood. The CDR3 reads CSARGDEQFF. The CDR3 DNA follows: TGCAGTGCTAGAGGCGATGAGCAGTTCTTC.